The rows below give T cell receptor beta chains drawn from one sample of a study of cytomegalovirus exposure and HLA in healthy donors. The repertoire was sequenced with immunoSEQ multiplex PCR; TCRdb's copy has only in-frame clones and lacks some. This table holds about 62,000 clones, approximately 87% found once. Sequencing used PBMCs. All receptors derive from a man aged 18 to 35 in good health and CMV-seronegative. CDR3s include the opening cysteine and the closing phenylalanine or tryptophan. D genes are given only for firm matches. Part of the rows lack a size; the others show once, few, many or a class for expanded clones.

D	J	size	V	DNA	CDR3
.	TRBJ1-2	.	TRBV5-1	TGCGCCAGCAGCTTGGAAGGGGGTGGCTACACCTTC	CASSLEGGGYTF
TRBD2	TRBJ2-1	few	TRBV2	TGTGCCAGCTACCGGGACTACGGGAATGAGCAGTTCTTC	CASYRDYGNEQFF
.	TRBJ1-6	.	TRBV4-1	TGCGCCAGCAGCCGGAACAGGGAAGGTAATTCACCCCTCCACTTT	CASSRNREGNSPLHF
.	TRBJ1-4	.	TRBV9	TGTGCCAGCAGCCCCCATCGGGGAACTAATGAAAAACTGTTTTTT	CASSPHRGTNEKLFF
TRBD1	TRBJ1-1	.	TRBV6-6	TGTGCCAGCAGTGGTACAGGGGGCATGAACACTGAAGCTTTCTTT	CASSGTGGMNTEAFF
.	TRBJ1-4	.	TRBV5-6	TGTGCCAGCAGCTTCATGAATGAAAAACTGTTTTTT	CASSFMNEKLFF
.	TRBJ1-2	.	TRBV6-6	TGTGCCAGCAGTTACTCGGGGGGGCGTAGTGGCTACACCTTC	CASSYSGGRSGYTF
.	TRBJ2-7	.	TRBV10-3	TGTGCCATCAGTGAGCCGGGACAATACGAGCAGTACTTC	CAISEPGQYEQYF
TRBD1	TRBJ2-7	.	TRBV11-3	TGTGCCAGCAGCTTAAGTACGGGACAGGGGGGCTACGAGCAGTACTTC	CASSLSTGQGGYEQYF
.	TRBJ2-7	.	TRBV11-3	TGTGCCAGCAGCCCCGGGGGAGGGGGGGACGAGCAGTACTTC	CASSPGGGGDEQYF
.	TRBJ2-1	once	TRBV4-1	TGCGCCAGCTCGGGACAGCGGGTGAATGAGCAGTTCTTC	CASSGQRVNEQFF
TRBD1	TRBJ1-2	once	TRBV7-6	TGTGCCAGCAGCTTAGGCAGGGGACAGGCGTATGGCTACACCTTC	CASSLGRGQAYGYTF
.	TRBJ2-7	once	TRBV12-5	TGTGCTAGTGGTTTGCTGGGGGCAGAGCAGTACTTC	CASGLLGAEQYF
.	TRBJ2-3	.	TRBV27	TGTGCCAGCACCGGCCCACAGTCCACAGATACGCAGTATTTT	CASTGPQSTDTQYF
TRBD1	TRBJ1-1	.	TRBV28	TGTGCCAGCAGAAGACAGGGGTTCGGGACTGAAGCTTTCTTT	CASRRQGFGTEAFF
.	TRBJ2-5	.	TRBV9	TGTGCCAGCAGCGCGACCCCCGGGACACAAGAGACCCAGTACTTC	CASSATPGTQETQYF
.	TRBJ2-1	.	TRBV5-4	TGTGCCAGCAGCCGGACTGTTAATGAGCAGTTCTTC	CASSRTVNEQFF
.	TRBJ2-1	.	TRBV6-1	TGTGCCAGCAGTGACAGGTACAATGAGCAGTTCTTC	CASSDRYNEQFF
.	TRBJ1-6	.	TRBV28	TGTGCCAGCAGTTTATGGGGCAAGGCCGTAACACCCCTCCACTTT	CASSLWGKAVTPLHF
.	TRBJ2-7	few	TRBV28	TGTGCCAGCAAGGCGAGGGACACGAATTACGAGCAGTACTTC	CASKARDTNYEQYF
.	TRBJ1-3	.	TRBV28	TGTGCCAGCAGTTACAGGGTCTCTGGAAACACCATATATTTT	CASSYRVSGNTIYF
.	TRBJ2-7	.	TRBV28	TGTGCCAGCAGCGCCCACTACGGGCAGTACTTC	CASSAHYGQYF
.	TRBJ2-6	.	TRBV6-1	TGTGCCAGCAGGGAGGTCTCTGGGGCCAACGTCCTGACTTTC	CASREVSGANVLTF
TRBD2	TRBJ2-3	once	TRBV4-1	TGCGCCAGCAGCCAAGGTCTTACTAGCGGGGGGCAAGATACGCAGTATTTT	CASSQGLTSGGQDTQYF
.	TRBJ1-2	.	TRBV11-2	TGTGCCAGCAGCTTAAGTCAGTTCTATGGCTACACCTTC	CASSLSQFYGYTF